These 8 T cell receptor beta chains share one sample of origin, sequenced in a study. In TCRdb, the 5' RACE reads were re-called with MiXCR into one record per CDR3 protein. This table has about 40,000 distinct CDR3 sequences, under 25% appearing once. Treg sorting used a CD4+CD25+CD127-/low gate. The specimen sequenced was Tregs sorted from blood. The source of these receptors is a female donor with breast cancer.

V and J are TRBV9 and TRBJ2-3; TRBD2 aligns across 7 bases. From germline, CDR1 is SGDLS and CDR2 YYNGEE. V lost 1 base, J lost 5 bases, and 7 bases stayed unmatched. This CDR3 spans 15 amino acids. CDR3 region: CASSVTGGLQDTQYF. The DNA of the CDR3 is TGTGCCAGCAGCGTAACGGGAGGATTGCAAGATACGCAGTATTTT.

This clonotype was detected ten times or more. This chain uses TRBV29-1 with TRBJ1-1; TRBD1 agrees at 12 bases. Germline CDR1 and CDR2: SQVTM and ANQGSEA. The CDR3 extends over 16 amino acids. V trimming: 4 bases; J trimming: 1 base; junction bases outside the gene matches: 7. For the CDR3, the DNA is TGCAGCGTTGTTGGGGACAGGGGGCGAGGGAACACTGAAGCTTTCTTT. It yields the protein CSVVGDRGRGNTEAFF.

This clonotype was found many times. The chain employs TRBV20-1 and TRBJ2-5; D not certain. The germline V and J ends were trimmed by 3 bases and 4 bases, with 18 bases remaining between them. Germline V lookup: CDR1 DFQATT, CDR2 SNEGSKA (reference sequence). CDR3 length: 15 residues. The CDR3 is CSASALSPTLETQYF. DNA for the CDR3: TGCAGTGCTAGTGCTTTGTCGCCAACCCTAGAGACCCAGTACTTC.

CDR3 protein: CSAKNIAGVLLSEDTQYF. Written as DNA, the CDR3 is TGCAGTGCTAAAAATATAGCGGGAGTATTGTTATCGGAAGATACGCAGTATTTT. The chain employs TRBV20-1 and TRBJ2-3; 9 bases match TRBD2. V lost 4 bases and J lost 5; bases outside the gene matches: 19. The germline gives CDR1 DFQATT, CDR2 SNEGSKA (reference sequence). CDR3 length equals 18 residues.

Judged by abundance, this clonotype is medium-sized. This chain joins TRBV6-6 and TRBJ2-1; 9 nucleotides align to TRBD2. V shed 6 bases and J 4 bases; nucleotides not matched to a gene: 7. In germline, CDR1 is MNHNY, CDR2 SVGAGI (reference sequence). The CDR3 extends over 15 amino acids. CDR3 nucleotide sequence: TGTGCCAGCAGCTATTCAGCGGGGGGTTACAATGAGCAGTTCTTC. The encoded protein is CASSYSAGGYNEQFF.

A word on this clonotype: Just one base apart from a much larger clone, this may be a read error. The V call is TRBV5-6, the J call TRBJ2-1; TRBD2 agrees at 7 bases. The end of the DNA aligns better with TRBJ2-7, so the J call may be wrong. Germline CDR1 SGHDT, CDR2 YYEEEE. This CDR3 is built from 12 residues. CDR3 DNA: TGTGCCAGCAGCATGAGCGGGGCCGAGCAGTACTTC. This translates into CASSMSGAEQYF.

The sample holds a few counts of this clonotype. The chain links TRBV9 to TRBJ2-1, with 8 bases aligning to TRBD2. Germline V gene sequence: CDR1 SGDLS, CDR2 YYNGEE. J lost 9 bases, V lost 4 bases, and 12 bases had no gene match. The CDR3 is 15 residues long. The CDR3 loop is CASSPPRRGRFEQFF. In nucleotides, the CDR3 is TGTGCCAGCAGCCCCCCGCGCCGCGGGAGGTTTGAGCAGTTCTTC.

This clonotype was found many times. The CDR3 bases are TGCAGTGCTAGAGATCAGTATACGCAGTATTTT. Its protein is CSARDQYTQYF. The V and J genes are TRBV20-1 and TRBJ2-3; unclear D gene. The V end was cut by 0 bases, the J end by 7 bases, with 5 bases between. CDR3 length: 11 amino acids. Germline assignment: CDR1 DFQATT and CDR2 SNEGSKA (reference sequence).